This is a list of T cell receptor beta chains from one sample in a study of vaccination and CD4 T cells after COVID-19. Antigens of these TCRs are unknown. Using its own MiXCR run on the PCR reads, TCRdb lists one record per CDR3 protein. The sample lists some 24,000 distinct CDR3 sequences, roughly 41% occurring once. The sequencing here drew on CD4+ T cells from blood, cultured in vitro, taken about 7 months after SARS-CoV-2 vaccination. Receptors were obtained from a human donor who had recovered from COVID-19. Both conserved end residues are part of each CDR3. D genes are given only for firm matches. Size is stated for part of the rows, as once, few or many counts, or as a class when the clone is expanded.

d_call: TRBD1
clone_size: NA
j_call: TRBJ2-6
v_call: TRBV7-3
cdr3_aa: CASSRDRAGANVLTF
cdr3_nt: TGTGCCAGCAGTCGGGACAGGGCCGGGGCCAACGTCCTGACTTTC

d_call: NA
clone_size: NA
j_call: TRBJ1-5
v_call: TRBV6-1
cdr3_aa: CASNIAQPQHF
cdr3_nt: TGTGCCAGCAATATCGCTCAGCCCCAGCATTTT

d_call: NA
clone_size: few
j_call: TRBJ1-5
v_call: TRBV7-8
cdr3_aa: CASSPKEWAGNQPQHF
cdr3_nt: TGTGCCAGCAGCCCAAAAGAGTGGGCGGGCAATCAGCCCCAGCATTTT

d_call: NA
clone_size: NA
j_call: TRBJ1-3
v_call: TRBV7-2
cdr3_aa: CASSLGAAAGNTIYF
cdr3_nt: TGTGCCAGCAGCTTAGGGGCAGCAGCTGGAAACACCATATATTTT

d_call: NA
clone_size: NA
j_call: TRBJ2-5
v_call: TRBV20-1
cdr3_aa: CSARSQRDQETQYF
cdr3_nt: TGCAGTGCTAGAAGCCAGCGAGATCAAGAGACCCAGTACTTC

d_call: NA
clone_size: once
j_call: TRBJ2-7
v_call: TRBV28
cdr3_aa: CASSLPLQGPSYEQYF
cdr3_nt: TGTGCCAGCAGTTTACCCCTTCAGGGGCCTTCCTACGAGCAGTACTTC

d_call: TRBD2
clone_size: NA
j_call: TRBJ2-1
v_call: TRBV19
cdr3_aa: CASRAGTSPNEQFF
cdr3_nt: TGTGCCAGCCGGGCTGGGACTAGCCCCAATGAGCAGTTCTTC

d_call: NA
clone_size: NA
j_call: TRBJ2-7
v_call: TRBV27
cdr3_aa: CASSSGQPGSSEQYF
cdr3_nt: TGTGCCAGCAGTTCAGGACAGCCGGGGAGCAGCGAGCAGTACTTC

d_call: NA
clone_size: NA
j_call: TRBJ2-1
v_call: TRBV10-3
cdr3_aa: CAISDRDNEQFF
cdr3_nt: TGTGCCATCAGTGACAGGGACAATGAGCAGTTCTTC

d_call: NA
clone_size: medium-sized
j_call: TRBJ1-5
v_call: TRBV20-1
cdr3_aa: CSARGRESQPQHF
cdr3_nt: TGCAGTGCTAGGGGCAGGGAAAGCCAGCCCCAGCATTTT

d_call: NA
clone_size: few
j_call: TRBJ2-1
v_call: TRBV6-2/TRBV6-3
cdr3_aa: CASSNGRISSYNEQFF
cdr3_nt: TGTGCCAGCAGCAACGGGCGGATTAGCTCCTACAATGAGCAGTTCTTC

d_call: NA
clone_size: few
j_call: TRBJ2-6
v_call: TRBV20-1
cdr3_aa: CSARESPGFRANVLTF
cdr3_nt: TGCAGTGCTAGAGAATCTCCAGGCTTTAGGGCCAACGTCCTGACTTTC

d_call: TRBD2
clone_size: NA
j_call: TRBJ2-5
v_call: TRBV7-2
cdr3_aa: CASSQVRGSETQYF
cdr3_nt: TGTGCCAGCAGTCAAGTGCGGGGGTCAGAGACCCAGTACTTC

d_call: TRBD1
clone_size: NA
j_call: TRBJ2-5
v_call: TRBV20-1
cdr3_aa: CSARGPTGGGETQYF
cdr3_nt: TGCAGTGCTAGAGGTCCAACAGGGGGCGGGGAGACCCAGTACTTC

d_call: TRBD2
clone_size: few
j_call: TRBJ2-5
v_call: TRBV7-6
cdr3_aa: CASSSGFWTSASQETQYF
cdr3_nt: TGTGCCAGCAGCAGCGGCTTCTGGACTAGTGCGAGCCAAGAGACCCAGTACTTC

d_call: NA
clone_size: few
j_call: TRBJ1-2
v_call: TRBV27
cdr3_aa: CASSLSIRSGHYGYTF
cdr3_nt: TGTGCCAGCAGTTTATCAATCAGGTCGGGTCACTATGGCTACACCTTC

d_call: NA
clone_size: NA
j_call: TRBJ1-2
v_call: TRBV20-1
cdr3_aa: CSAKKQDPFYGYTF
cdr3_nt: TGCAGTGCTAAGAAACAGGATCCTTTCTATGGCTACACCTTC

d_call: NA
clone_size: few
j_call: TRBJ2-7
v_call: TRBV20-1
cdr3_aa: CSVLPQGVVSEQYF
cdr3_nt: TGCAGTGTCTTACCCCAGGGCGTAGTCTCCGAGCAGTACTTC

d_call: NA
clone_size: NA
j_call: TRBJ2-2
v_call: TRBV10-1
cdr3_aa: CASSEGASDTGELFF
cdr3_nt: TGCGCCAGCAGTGAGGGGGCTAGCGACACCGGGGAGCTGTTTTTT

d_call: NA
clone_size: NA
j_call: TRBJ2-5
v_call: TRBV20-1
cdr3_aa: CSASPTGRETQYF
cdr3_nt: TGCAGTGCTAGTCCAACAGGGCGAGAGACCCAGTACTTC

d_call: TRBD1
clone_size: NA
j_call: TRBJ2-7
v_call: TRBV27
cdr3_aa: CASSLRTGWYEQYF
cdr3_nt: TGTGCCAGCAGTTTAAGGACAGGGTGGTACGAGCAGTACTTC

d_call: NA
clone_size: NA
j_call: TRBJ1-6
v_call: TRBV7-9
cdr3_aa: CASSQGQPNSPLHF
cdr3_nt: TGTGCCAGCAGCCAGGGACAACCCAATTCACCCCTCCACTTT

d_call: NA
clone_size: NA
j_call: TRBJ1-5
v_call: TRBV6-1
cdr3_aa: CASGWAGNQPQHF
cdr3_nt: TGTGCCAGCGGCTGGGCGGGCAATCAGCCCCAGCATTTT

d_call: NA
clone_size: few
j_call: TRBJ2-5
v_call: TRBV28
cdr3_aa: CATTSSYGRAETQYF
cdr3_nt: TGTGCCACTACCTCCTCTTATGGGCGGGCTGAGACCCAGTACTTC

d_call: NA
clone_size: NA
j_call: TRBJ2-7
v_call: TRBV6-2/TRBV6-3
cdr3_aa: CASGKGPHYEQYF
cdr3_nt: TGTGCCAGCGGCAAAGGACCTCACTACGAGCAGTACTTC

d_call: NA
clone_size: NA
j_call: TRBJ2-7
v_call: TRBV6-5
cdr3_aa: CASSYQLGGQGSYEQYF
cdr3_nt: TGTGCCAGCAGTTACCAACTCGGGGGGCAGGGCTCCTACGAGCAGTACTTC

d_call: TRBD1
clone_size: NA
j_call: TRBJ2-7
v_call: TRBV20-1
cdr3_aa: CSARDFGQGLSEQYF
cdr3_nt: TGCAGTGCTAGAGATTTTGGACAGGGCCTTTCCGAGCAGTACTTC

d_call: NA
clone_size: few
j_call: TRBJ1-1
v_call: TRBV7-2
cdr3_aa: CASSLDRWVTEAFF
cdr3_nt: TGTGCCAGCAGCTTAGATCGGTGGGTCACTGAAGCTTTCTTT

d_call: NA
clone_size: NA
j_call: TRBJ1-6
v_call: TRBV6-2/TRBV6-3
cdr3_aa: CASRTPPGPPLHF
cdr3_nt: TGTGCCAGCAGAACCCCACCCGGTCCACCCCTCCACTTT

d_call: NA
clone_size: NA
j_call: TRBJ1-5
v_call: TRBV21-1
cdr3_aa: CASSKVLMEGRNQPQHF
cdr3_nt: TGTGCCAGCAGCAAAGTACTTATGGAGGGGCGCAATCAGCCCCAGCATTTT